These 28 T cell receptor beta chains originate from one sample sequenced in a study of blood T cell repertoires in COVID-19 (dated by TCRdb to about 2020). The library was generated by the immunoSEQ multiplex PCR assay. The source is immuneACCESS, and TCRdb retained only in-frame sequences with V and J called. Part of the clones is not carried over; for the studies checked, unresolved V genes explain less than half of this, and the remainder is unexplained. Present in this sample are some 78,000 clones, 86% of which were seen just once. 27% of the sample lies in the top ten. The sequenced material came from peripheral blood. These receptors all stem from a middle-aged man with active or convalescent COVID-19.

For the CDR3, the DNA is TGTGCCAGCAGCTTAGTTCCAGGGAACTCCTACAATGAGCAGTTCTTC. This sequence encodes CASSLVPGNSYNEQFF. The chain has TRBV11-2 and TRBJ2-1, with D possibly matching TRBD1 (5 bases). Germline V CDR1 and CDR2: SGHAT, FQNNGV. The CDR3 consists of 16 residues. Trimming took off 1 base at V and 0 bases at J, with 10 bases between the two ends.

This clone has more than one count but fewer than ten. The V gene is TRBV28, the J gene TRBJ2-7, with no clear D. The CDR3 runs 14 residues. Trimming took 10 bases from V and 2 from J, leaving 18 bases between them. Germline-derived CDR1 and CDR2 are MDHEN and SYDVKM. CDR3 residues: CAIKRDFATYEQYF. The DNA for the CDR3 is TGTGCCATCAAGCGCGACTTCGCAACCTACGAGCAGTACTTC.

DNA of the CDR3: TGTGCCTGGAGTCCGGGACTAGCGGGAGACAATGAGCAGTTCTTC. Translation gives CAWSPGLAGDNEQFF. The gene calls are TRBV30 and TRBJ2-1; 14 bases fit TRBD2. The CDR3 loop spans 15 amino acids. V lost 2 bases and J lost 5; bases outside the gene matches: 2. Per the germline V gene, CDR1 is GTSNPN and CDR2 is SVGIG (reference sequence).

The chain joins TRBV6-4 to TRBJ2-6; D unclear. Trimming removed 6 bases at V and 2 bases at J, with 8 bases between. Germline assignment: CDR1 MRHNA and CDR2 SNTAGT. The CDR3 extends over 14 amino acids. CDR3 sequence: CASSPTPGANVLTF. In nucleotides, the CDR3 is TGTGCCAGCAGCCCTACCCCTGGGGCCAACGTCCTGACTTTC.

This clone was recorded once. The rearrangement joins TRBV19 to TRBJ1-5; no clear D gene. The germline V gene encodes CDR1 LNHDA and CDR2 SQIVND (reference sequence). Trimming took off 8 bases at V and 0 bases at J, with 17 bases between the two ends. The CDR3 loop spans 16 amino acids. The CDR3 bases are TGTGCCAGTGATAAGCGGCGATGGGGTAGCAATCAGCCCCAGCATTTT. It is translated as CASDKRRWGSNQPQHF. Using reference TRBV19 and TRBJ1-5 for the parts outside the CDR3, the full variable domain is DGGITQSPKYLFRKEGQNVTLSCEQNLNHDAMYWYRQDPGQGLRLIYYSQIVNDFQKGDIAEGYSVSREKKESFPLTVTSAQKNPTAFYLCASDKRRWGSNQPQHFGDGTRLSIL.

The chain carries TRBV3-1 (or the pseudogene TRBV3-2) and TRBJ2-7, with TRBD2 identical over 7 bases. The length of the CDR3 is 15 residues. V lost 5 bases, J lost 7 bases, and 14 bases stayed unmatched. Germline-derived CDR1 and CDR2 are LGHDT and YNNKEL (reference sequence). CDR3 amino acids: CASSEASGDGGEQYF. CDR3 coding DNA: TGTGCCAGCAGCGAGGCTAGCGGAGACGGGGGTGAGCAGTACTTC.

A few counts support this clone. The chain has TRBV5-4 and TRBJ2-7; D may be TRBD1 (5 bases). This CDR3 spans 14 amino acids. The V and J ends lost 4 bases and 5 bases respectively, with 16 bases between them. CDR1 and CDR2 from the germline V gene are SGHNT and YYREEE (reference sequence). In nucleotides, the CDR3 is TGTGCCAGCAGCGTGGGTGGGGCTAGGGACGAGCAGTACTTC. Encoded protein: CASSVGGARDEQYF.

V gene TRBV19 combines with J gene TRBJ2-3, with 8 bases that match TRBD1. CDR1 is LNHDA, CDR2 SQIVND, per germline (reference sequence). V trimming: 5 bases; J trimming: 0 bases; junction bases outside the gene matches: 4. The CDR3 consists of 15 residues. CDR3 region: CASSRQGSSTDTQYF. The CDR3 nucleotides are TGTGCCAGTAGTCGACAGGGGTCTAGCACAGATACGCAGTATTTT.

CDR3 sequence (DNA): TGTGCCAGCAGCCAAGGGCCTAGCGGGAGAGGGGTGACCCAGTACTTC. Translating gives CASSQGPSGRGVTQYF. The gene calls are TRBV7-2 and TRBJ2-5; 10 bases fit TRBD2. The CDR3 extends over 16 amino acids. V dropped 5 bases and J dropped 7; count of bases not matched to a gene: 13. The germline CDR1 and CDR2 sequences are SGHTA and FQGNSA.

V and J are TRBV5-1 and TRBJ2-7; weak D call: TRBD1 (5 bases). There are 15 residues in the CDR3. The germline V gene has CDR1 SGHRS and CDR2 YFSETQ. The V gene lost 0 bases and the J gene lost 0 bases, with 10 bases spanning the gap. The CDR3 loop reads CASSLAQGSSYEQYF. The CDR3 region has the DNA TGCGCCAGCAGCTTGGCTCAGGGTAGCTCCTACGAGCAGTACTTC.

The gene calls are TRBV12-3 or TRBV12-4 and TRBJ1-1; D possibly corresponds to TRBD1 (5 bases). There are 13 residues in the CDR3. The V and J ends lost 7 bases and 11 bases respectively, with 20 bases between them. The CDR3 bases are TGTGCCAGCATCCAGCGGGGGAGGGATAGGGCTTTCTTT. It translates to CASIQRGRDRAFF.

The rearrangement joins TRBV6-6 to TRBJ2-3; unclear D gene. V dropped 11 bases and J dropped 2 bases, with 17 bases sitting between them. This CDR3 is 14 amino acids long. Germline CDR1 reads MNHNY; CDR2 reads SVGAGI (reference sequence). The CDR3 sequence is CASNLGSYTDTQYF. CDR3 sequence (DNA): TGTGCCTCAAACCTCGGGTCTTACACAGATACGCAGTATTTT.

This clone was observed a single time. The CDR3, as DNA: TGTGCCAGCAGTAACGGACAGGGAGGGTACGAGCAGTACTTC. It yields the protein CASSNGQGGYEQYF. The chain is built from TRBV6-2 or TRBV6-3 and TRBJ2-7; possible D gene TRBD1, 8 bases. CDR1 MNHEY and CDR2 SVGEGT come from the germline V gene. The CDR3 spans 14 residues. V was clipped by 5 bases and J by 4 bases, with 15 bases between them.

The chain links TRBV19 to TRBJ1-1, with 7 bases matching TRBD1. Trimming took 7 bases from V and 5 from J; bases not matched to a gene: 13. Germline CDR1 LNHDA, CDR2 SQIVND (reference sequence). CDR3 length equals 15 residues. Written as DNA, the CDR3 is TGTGCCAGTAAAACTCTTACAGGGGAGAGGACTGAAGCTTTCTTT. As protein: CASKTLTGERTEAFF.

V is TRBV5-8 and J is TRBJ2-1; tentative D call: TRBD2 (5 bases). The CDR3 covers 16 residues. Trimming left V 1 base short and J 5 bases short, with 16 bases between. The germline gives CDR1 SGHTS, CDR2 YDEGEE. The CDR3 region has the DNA TGTGCCAGCAGCTTGTTTGTCGGGGTGATACACAATGAGCAGTTCTTC. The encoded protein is CASSLFVGVIHNEQFF.

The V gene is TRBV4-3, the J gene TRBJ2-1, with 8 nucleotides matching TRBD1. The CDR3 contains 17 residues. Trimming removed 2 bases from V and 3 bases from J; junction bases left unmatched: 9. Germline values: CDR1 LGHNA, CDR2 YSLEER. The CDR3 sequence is CASSQHFTGGNYNEQFF. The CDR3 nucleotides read TGCGCCAGCAGCCAACACTTTACAGGGGGGAACTACAATGAGCAGTTCTTC.

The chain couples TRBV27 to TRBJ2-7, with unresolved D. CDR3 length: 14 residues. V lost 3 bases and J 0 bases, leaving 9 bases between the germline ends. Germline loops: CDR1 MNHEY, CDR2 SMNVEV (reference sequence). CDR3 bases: TGTGCCAGCAGTTTTGTGGGCAGCTCCTACGAGCAGTACTTC. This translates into CASSFVGSSYEQYF.

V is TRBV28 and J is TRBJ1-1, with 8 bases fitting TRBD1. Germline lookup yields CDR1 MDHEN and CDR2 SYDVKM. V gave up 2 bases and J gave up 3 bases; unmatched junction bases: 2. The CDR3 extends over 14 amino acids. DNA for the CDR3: TGTGCCAGCAGTTTACAGGGGGCCTACACTGAAGCTTTCTTT. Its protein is CASSLQGAYTEAFF.

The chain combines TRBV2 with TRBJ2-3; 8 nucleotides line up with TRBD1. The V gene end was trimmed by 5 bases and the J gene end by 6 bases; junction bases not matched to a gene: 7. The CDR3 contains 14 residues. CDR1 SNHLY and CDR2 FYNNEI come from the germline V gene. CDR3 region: CASSWDRTKDTQYF. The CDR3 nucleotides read TGTGCCAGCAGTTGGGACAGGACCAAGGATACGCAGTATTTT.

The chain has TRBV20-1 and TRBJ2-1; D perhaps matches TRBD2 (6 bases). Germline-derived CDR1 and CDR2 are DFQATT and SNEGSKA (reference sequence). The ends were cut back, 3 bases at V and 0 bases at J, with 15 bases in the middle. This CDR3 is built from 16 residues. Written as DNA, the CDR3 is TGCAGTGCTAGTGGGGGGACTGATGGCTCCTACAATGAGCAGTTCTTC. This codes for CSASGGTDGSYNEQFF.

The CDR3 loop reads CASSMGDRLYGYTF. In DNA form, the CDR3 reads TGTGCCAGTAGTATGGGAGACAGGCTCTATGGCTACACCTTC. The chain combines TRBV19 with TRBJ1-2, with a tentative D call TRBD1 (6 bases). CDR3 length: 14 amino acids. Trimming cost V 3 bases and J 4 bases, with 12 bases left between them. Germline V gene sequence: CDR1 LNHDA, CDR2 SQIVND (reference sequence).

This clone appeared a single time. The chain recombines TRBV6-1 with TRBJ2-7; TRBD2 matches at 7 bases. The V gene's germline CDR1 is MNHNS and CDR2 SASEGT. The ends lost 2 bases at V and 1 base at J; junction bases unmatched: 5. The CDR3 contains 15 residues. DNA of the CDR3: TGTGCCAGCAGTGAAAGGGCGGGAGTTTCCTACGAGCAGTACTTC. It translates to CASSERAGVSYEQYF.

The CDR3 DNA reads TGTGCCAGCAGCCCAGAAGCCGGGACAGGGGCCTACGAGCAGTACTTC. It translates to CASSPEAGTGAYEQYF. This chain uses TRBV3-1 (or the pseudogene TRBV3-2) with TRBJ2-7; 10 bases align to TRBD1. The CDR3 sequence is 16 residues long. Germline CDR1 and CDR2: LGHDT and YNNKEL (reference sequence). With 4 bases clipped from V and 2 bases from J, the junction kept 8 bases outside the gene matches.

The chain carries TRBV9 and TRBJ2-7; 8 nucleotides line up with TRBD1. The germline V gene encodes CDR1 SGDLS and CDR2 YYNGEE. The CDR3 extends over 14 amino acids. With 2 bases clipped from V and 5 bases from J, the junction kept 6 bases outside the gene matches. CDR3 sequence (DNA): TGTGCCAGCAGCGTGACAGGGGCTCCGGACGAGCAGTACTTC. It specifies CASSVTGAPDEQYF. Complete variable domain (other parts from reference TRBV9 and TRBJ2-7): DSGVTQTPKHLITATGQRVTLRCSPRSGDLSVYWYQQSLDQGLQFLIQYYNGEERAKGNILERFSAQQFPDLHSELNLSSLELGDSALYFCASSVTGAPDEQYFGPGTRLTVT.

The CDR3 protein is CASSLTSGRDNEQFF. The CDR3, as DNA: TGCGCCAGCAGCCTAACTAGCGGGAGGGACAATGAGCAGTTCTTC. This rearrangement joins TRBV5-1 to TRBJ2-1; the match to TRBD2 covers 13 bases. V lost 4 bases, J lost 5 bases, and 3 bases stayed unmatched. The CDR3 totals 15 residues. Looked up from germline, CDR1 is SGHRS and CDR2 is YFSETQ.

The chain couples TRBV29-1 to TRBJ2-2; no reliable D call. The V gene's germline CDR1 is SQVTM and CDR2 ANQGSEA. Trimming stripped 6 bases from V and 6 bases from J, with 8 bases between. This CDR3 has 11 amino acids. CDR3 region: CSVAASGELFF. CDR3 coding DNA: TGCAGCGTAGCTGCTTCCGGGGAGCTGTTTTTT.

The CDR3 here is CASSLGDRLSYEQYF. The DNA for the CDR3 is TGCGCCAGCAGCTTAGGGGACAGGTTGTCCTACGAGCAGTACTTC. V gene TRBV5-1 combines with J gene TRBJ2-7, with 8 positions matching TRBD1. Trimming removed 2 bases from V and 1 base from J; junction bases left unmatched: 5. CDR3 length: 15 amino acids. Germline assignment: CDR1 SGHRS and CDR2 YFSETQ.

The CDR3 spells CASSPRLAGQLADEKLFF. The DNA of the CDR3 is TGCGCCAGCAGCCCCCGCTTGGCAGGCCAACTAGCGGATGAAAAACTGTTTTTT. The V gene is TRBV5-1, the J gene TRBJ1-4; D not resolved. The V gene lost 4 bases and the J gene lost 6 bases, with 25 bases spanning the gap. This CDR3 contains 18 residues. CDR1 and CDR2 from the germline V gene are SGHRS and YFSETQ.